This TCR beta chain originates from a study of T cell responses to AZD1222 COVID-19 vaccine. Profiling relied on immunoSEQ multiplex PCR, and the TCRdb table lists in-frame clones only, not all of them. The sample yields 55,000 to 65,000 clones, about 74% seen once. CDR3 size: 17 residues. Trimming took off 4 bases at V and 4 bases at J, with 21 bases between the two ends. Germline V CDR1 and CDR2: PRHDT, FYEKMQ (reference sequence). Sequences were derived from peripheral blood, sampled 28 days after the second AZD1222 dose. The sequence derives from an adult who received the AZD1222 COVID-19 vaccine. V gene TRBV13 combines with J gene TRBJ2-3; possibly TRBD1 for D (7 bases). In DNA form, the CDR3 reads TGTGCCAGCAGCTCCCGCGCAGGGGGGCCGGCCCCAGATACGCAGTATTTT. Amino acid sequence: CASSSRAGGPAPDTQYF.